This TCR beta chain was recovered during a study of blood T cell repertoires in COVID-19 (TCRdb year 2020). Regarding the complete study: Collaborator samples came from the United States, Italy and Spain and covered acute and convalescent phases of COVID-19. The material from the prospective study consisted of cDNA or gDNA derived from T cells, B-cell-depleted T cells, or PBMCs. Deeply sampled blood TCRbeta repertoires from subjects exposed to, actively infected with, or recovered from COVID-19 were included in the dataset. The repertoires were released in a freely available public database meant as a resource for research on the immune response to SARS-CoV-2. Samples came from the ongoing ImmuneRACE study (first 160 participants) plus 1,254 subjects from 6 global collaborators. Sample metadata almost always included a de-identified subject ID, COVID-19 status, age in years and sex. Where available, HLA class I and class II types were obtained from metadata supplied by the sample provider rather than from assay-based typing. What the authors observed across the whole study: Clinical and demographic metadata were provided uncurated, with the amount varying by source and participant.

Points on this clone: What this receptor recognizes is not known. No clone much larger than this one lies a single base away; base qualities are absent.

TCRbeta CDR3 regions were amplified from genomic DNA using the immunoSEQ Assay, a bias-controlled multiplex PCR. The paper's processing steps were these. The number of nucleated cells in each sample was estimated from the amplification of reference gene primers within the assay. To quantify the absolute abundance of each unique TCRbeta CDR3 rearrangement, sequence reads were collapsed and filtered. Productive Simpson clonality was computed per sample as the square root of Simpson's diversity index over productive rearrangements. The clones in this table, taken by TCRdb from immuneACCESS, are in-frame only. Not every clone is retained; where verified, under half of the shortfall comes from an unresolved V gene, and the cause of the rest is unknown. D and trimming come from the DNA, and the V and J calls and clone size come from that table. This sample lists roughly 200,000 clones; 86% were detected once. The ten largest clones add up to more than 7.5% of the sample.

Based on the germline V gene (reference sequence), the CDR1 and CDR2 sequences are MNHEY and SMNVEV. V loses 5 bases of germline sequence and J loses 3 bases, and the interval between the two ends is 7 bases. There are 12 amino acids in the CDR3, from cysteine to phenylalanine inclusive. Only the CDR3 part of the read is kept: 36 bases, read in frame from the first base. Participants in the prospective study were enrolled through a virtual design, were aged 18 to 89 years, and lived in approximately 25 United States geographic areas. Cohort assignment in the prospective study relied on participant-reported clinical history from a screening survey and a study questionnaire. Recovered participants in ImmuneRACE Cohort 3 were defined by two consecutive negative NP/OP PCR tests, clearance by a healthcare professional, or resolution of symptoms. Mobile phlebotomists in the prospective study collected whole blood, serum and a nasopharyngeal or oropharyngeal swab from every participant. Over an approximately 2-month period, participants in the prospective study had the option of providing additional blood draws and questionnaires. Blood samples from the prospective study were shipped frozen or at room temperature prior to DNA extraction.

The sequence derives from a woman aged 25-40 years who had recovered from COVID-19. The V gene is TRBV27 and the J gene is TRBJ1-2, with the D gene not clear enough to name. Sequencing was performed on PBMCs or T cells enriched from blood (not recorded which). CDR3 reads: CASSAPDYGYTF. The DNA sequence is TGTGCCAGCAGTGCTCCGGACTATGGCTACACCTTC.